Following are 22 T cell receptor beta chains from one sample sequenced in a study of graft-versus-host responses after intestinal transplantation. Sequencing was performed with immunoSEQ multiplex PCR; in TCRdb, only in-frame clones are kept and a portion is missing. This repertoire shows some 15,000 clones, over 80% found once; its top ten account for 6%. The specimen was PBMCs, collected about 110 days after intestinal transplant. The receptors were gathered from a human patient who received an intestinal transplant, so some T cells may come from the graft donor.

This sequence joins TRBV19 and TRBJ1-2, with D unresolved. V was cut by 8 bases and J by 6 bases, with 10 bases left in between. This CDR3 contains 11 residues. Germline CDR1 reads LNHDA; CDR2 reads SQIVND (reference sequence). CDR3 bases: TGTGCCAGTGCGGCAGGACATGGCTACACCTTC. Amino acids: CASAAGHGYTF.

The chain is built from TRBV4-2 and TRBJ2-1; maybe TRBD2 (5 bases). Trimming removed 0 bases at V and 5 bases at J, with 11 bases between. Looked up from germline, CDR1 is LGHNA and CDR2 is YNFKEQ. The CDR3 runs to 15 residues. This CDR3 is CASSQDPGLNNEQFF. The CDR3 DNA follows: TGTGCCAGCAGCCAAGATCCCGGACTGAACAATGAGCAGTTCTTC.

This sequence joins TRBV4-3 and TRBJ2-3; TRBD2 agrees at 11 bases. The CDR3 has 18 residues. Germline CDR1 reads LGHNA; CDR2 reads YSLEER. Trimming took 1 base from V and 2 from J; bases not matched to a gene: 8. Here the CDR3 reads CASSQVGTSGRSTDTQYF. The CDR3 DNA is TGCGCCAGCAGCCAAGTGGGGACTAGCGGAAGATCCACAGATACGCAGTATTTT.

The genes are TRBV6-6 and TRBJ1-5; 8 positions agree with TRBD1. This CDR3 is 16 amino acids long. Germline CDR1 MNHNY, CDR2 SVGAGI (reference sequence). V dropped 6 bases and J dropped 5; count of bases not matched to a gene: 12. The CDR3 protein is CASSNPTGARDQPQHF. As DNA, the CDR3 is TGTGCCAGCAGCAACCCGACAGGGGCCCGCGATCAGCCCCAGCATTTT.

The DNA of the CDR3 is TGTGCCAGCTTCGAAAAGACCGACAGGGTGAACGAGCGCAATCAGCCCCAGCATTTT. It translates to CASFEKTDRVNERNQPQHF. J is TRBJ1-5 and V is TRBV6-4, with 7 bases matching TRBD1. CDR1 and CDR2 from the germline V gene are MRHNA and SNTAGT. The CDR3 is 19 amino acids. V gave up 8 bases and J gave up 2 bases; unmatched junction bases: 21.

This chain uses TRBV15 with TRBJ2-7, with 7 bases that match TRBD1. CDR3 length: 14 residues. Per the germline V gene, CDR1 is LNHNV and CDR2 is YYDKDF (reference sequence). V shed 0 bases and J 2 bases; nucleotides not matched to a gene: 1. CDR3 DNA sequence: TGTGCCACCAGCAGAGACAGGGGGACCTACGAGCAGTACTTC. Encoded protein: CATSRDRGTYEQYF.

Here the CDR3 reads CASSLPTTGPGSYEQYF. In nucleotides, the CDR3 is TGTGCCAGCAGTTTACCCACGACAGGGCCGGGGTCCTACGAGCAGTACTTC. The rearrangement links TRBV28 to TRBJ2-7, with 7 bases lining up with TRBD1. Germline assignment: CDR1 MDHEN and CDR2 SYDVKM. V lost 2 bases and J lost 1; bases outside the gene matches: 11. The CDR3 runs to 17 residues.

For the CDR3, the DNA is TGTGCCAGCAGCCGGACAGTTAACACCGGGGAGCTGTTTTTT. It yields the protein CASSRTVNTGELFF. V gene TRBV5-6 combines with J gene TRBJ2-2, with a weak D call TRBD1 (6 bases). The germline V gene has CDR1 SGHDT and CDR2 YYEEEE. The V gene lost 4 bases and the J gene lost 2 bases, with 9 bases spanning the gap. This CDR3 spans 14 amino acids.

This clone was recorded once. V is TRBV28 and J is TRBJ2-7; 8 bases fit TRBD2. Trimming at V came to 3 bases and at J to 4 bases, leaving 5 bases not matched to a gene. The CDR3 extends over 14 amino acids. Germline V gene lookup returns CDR1 MDHEN and CDR2 SYDVKM. Written as DNA, the CDR3 is TGTGCCAGCAGTTTGGCGGGAGGAGGGTACGAGCAGTACTTC. Amino acids: CASSLAGGGYEQYF.

V is TRBV7-8 and J is TRBJ2-4, with 10 bases identical to TRBD2. The CDR3 consists of 21 residues. The V gene's germline CDR1 is SGHVS and CDR2 FQNEAQ. The ends lost 0 bases at V and 1 base at J; junction bases unmatched: 15. CDR3 DNA sequence: TGTGCCAGCAGCTTAGCGCCGGTGCTAGCGGGAGAATCAAGGGCCAAAAACATTCAGTACTTC. Its protein product is CASSLAPVLAGESRAKNIQYF.

The V call is TRBV7-9, the J call TRBJ2-7; D perhaps matches TRBD1 (6 bases). Trimming removed 4 bases at V and 0 bases at J, with 10 bases between. Germline CDR1 and CDR2: SEHNR and FQNEAQ (reference sequence). The CDR3 sequence is 14 residues long. In DNA form, the CDR3 reads TGTGCCAGCAGCTCACAGGGTTACTCCTACGAGCAGTACTTC. Protein: CASSSQGYSYEQYF.

The rearrangement uses TRBV7-9 and TRBJ2-7; 11 bases match TRBD2. Trimming took 7 bases from V and 5 from J; bases not matched to a gene: 4. Germline CDR1 SEHNR, CDR2 FQNEAQ (reference sequence). CDR3 size: 13 residues. CDR3 amino acids: CASTRLAGHEQYF. As DNA, the CDR3 is TGTGCCAGCACCCGACTAGCGGGACACGAGCAGTACTTC.

In this sample, this clone turned up once. The genes are TRBV7-9 and TRBJ1-2, with D perhaps TRBD1 (6 bases). Looked up from germline, CDR1 is SEHNR and CDR2 is FQNEAQ (reference sequence). Trimming removed 8 bases from V and 4 bases from J, with 17 bases in between. The CDR3 covers 14 residues. CDR3 nucleotides: TGTGCCAGCGGCCTGGCTAGGGACATCTATGGCTACACCTTC. This translates into CASGLARDIYGYTF.

This rearrangement joins TRBV6-6 to TRBJ1-4; a weak D match, TRBD1 (5 bases). There are 15 residues in the CDR3. Germline loops: CDR1 MNHNY, CDR2 SVGAGI (reference sequence). Trimming left V 0 bases short and J 5 bases short, with 10 bases between. The CDR3 reads CASSYSGAGNEKLFF. In DNA, the CDR3 is TGTGCCAGCAGTTACTCAGGAGCAGGGAATGAAAAACTGTTTTTT.

The gene calls are TRBV9 and TRBJ1-2; D remains ambiguous. V lost 0 bases and J 0 bases, leaving 6 bases between the germline ends. CDR3 length equals 14 residues. Per germline, CDR1 SGDLS and CDR2 YYNGEE. The CDR3 region is CASSVVEANYGYTF. The CDR3 DNA reads as TGTGCCAGCAGCGTAGTCGAAGCTAACTATGGCTACACCTTC.

This chain connects TRBV5-1 to TRBJ1-5; the match to TRBD1 covers 7 bases. This CDR3 has 14 amino acids. Germline V lookup: CDR1 SGHRS, CDR2 YFSETQ. The V and J ends lost 0 bases and 5 bases, in that order; junction bases with no gene match: 2. Here the CDR3 reads CASSLGTGDQPQHF. The CDR3 DNA sequence: TGCGCCAGCAGCTTGGGAACAGGGGATCAGCCCCAGCATTTT.

The sample holds one count of this clone. The gene calls are TRBV5-1 and TRBJ2-5, with D unresolved. CDR1 SGHRS and CDR2 YFSETQ come from the germline V gene. The CDR3 is 11 amino acids. V dropped 2 bases and J dropped 2 bases, with 1 base sitting between them. The CDR3 region is CASSLQETQYF. CDR3 nucleotides: TGCGCCAGCAGCTTACAAGAGACCCAGTACTTC.

V gene TRBV28 combines with J gene TRBJ2-3; the D gene is possibly TRBD2 (6 bases). Per germline, CDR1 MDHEN and CDR2 SYDVKM. V lost 5 bases and J 6 bases, leaving 21 bases between the germline ends. The CDR3 is 16 residues long. CDR3 nucleotide sequence: TGTGCCAGCAGTCCGGACGGGAGTAGTCATAGGGATACGCAGTATTTT. As protein: CASSPDGSSHRDTQYF.

V and J are TRBV7-8 and TRBJ2-5; no reliable D call. The length of the CDR3 is 15 residues. Per the germline V gene, CDR1 is SGHVS and CDR2 is FQNEAQ. V was clipped by 4 bases and J by 4 bases, with 16 bases between them. CDR3 bases: TGTGCCAGCAGCTCCTACCGCGGAATTCGAGAGACCCAGTACTTC. This translates into CASSSYRGIRETQYF.

The rearrangement uses TRBV4-3 and TRBJ1-1; TRBD1 is a possible D gene (5 bases). Trimming left V 1 base short and J 5 bases short, with 14 bases between. The CDR3 is made up of 15 amino acids. Per germline, CDR1 LGHNA and CDR2 YSLEER. This chain's CDR3 is CASSQVFGGGTEAFF. The CDR3 bases are TGCGCCAGCAGCCAAGTTTTCGGGGGTGGGACTGAAGCTTTCTTT.

The rearrangement uses TRBV7-8 and TRBJ2-1, with 8 bases aligning to TRBD2. J lost 7 bases, V lost 3 bases, and 11 bases had no gene match. The CDR3 spans 16 residues. Per germline, CDR1 SGHVS and CDR2 FQNEAQ. The CDR3 protein is CASSFRWEAGVNEQFF. DNA for the CDR3: TGTGCCAGCAGCTTCCGGTGGGAAGCGGGAGTGAATGAGCAGTTCTTC.

The chain uses TRBV6-5 and TRBJ1-5; D remains ambiguous. V was cut by 5 bases and J by 0 bases, with 8 bases left in between. This CDR3 is 14 amino acids long. The germline V gene encodes CDR1 MNHEY and CDR2 SVGAGI. The CDR3 region is CASSPLYSNQPQHF. Here the CDR3 DNA reads TGTGCCAGCAGTCCTCTCTATAGCAATCAGCCCCAGCATTTT.